This TCR beta chain was captured by sequencing in a study of response to subunit inactivated influenza vaccine. Overall study findings and caveats: There was a suggestion from the authors that each seasonal influenza vaccination recruits few new T cells.

MiXCR, run by TCRdb on the RT-PCR reads, gives a single entry per CDR3 protein. The repertoire holds over 150,000 distinct CDR3 sequences, with approximately 15% as singletons. Germline values: CDR1 WNHNN, CDR2 SYGVQD (reference sequence). The junction had 5 bases not matched to a gene; V was cut back by 4 bases and J by 2 bases. The CDR3 loop spans 15 amino acids. In this sample, this clonotype turned up a few times. Its antigen is unidentified. The V and J genes are TRBV10-1 and TRBJ2-3; 8 nucleotides agree with TRBD2. Sequenced material: CD8+ T cells sorted from PBMCs, taken approximately 5 days after vaccination. The sequence came from a man aged 45-60 years who received an inactivated influenza vaccine. CDR3 region: CASSASGGSTDTQYF. In nucleotides, the CDR3 is TGCGCCAGCAGTGCAAGCGGGGGCTCCACAGATACGCAGTATTTT.